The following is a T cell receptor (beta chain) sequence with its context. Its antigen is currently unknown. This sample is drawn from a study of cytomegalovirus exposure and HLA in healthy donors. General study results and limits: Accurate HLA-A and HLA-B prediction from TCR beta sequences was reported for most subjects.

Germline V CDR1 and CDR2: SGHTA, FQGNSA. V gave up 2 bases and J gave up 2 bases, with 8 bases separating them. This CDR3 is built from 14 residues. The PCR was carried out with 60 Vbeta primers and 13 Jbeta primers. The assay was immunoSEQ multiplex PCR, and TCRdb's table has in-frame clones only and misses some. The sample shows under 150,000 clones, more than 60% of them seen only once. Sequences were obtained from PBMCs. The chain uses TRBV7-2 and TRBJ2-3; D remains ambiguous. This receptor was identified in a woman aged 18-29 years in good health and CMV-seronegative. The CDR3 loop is CASSLWQDTDTQYF. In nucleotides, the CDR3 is TGTGCCAGCAGCTTATGGCAGGACACAGATACGCAGTATTTT.